This T cell receptor beta chain was sequenced for a study of cytomegalovirus exposure and HLA in healthy donors. Study-level results: According to a subsequent analysis, TCR clusters from the first cohort were inclined to appear together in the 120 or so validation repertoires.

A remark on this clone: Its antigen remains unidentified.

There are 17 residues in the CDR3. The J segment lost 4 bases and the V segment lost 0 bases, leaving 9 bases of the junction unmatched. Germline V CDR1 and CDR2: SGHRS, YFSETQ. The method was immunoSEQ multiplex PCR; TCRdb's version includes in-frame clones alone and lacks a portion of them. The table lists about 71,000 clones, about 94% of them singletons. The gene calls are TRBV5-1 and TRBJ2-1; TRBD2 matches 8 bases. The sequencing input was PBMCs. This receptor was taken from a man younger than 35 in good health and CMV-seropositive. CDR3 protein: CASSLASGGHSYNEQFF. The CDR3 coding sequence is TGCGCCAGCAGCTTGGCCTCGGGGGGGCATTCGTACAATGAGCAGTTCTTC.